The present T cell receptor beta chain was sequenced within a study of CD8+CD57+ T cells in acquired aplastic anemia. Study-wide results and caveats: Statistical testing detected no significant gap in CD8+ Simpson's diversity between patients and controls.

Trimming pared 3 bases from V and 11 bases from J, leaving 13 bases between. Germline V gene data show CDR1 as KGHDR and CDR2 as SFDVKD. The CDR3 consists of 13 residues. Researchers used genomic DNA as the template to profile TCR beta VDJ and CDR3. One entry per CDR3 protein, called by TCRdb with MiXCR from the reads. The sample carries approximately 81,000 distinct CDR3 sequences, under 50% recorded once. Turning to this clonotype: The antigen is unknown.

The V call is TRBV24-1, the J call TRBJ1-5; D might be TRBD1 (5 bases). The sequenced sample consisted of sorted CD4+, CD8+, or CD8+CD57+ T cells (not recorded which) from PBMCs. This receptor was identified in a human donor in good health, serving as a control. CDR3 region: CATSDLDGGTQHF. The CDR3 DNA reads TGTGCCACCAGTGATCTGGACGGGGGGACCCAGCATTTT.